The present TCR beta chain was sequenced within a study of vaccination effects on CD4 cells after COVID-19. Overall study findings and caveats: Both infection-induced and vaccine-induced clones contracted markedly at late post-vaccination timepoints.

Trimming removed 6 bases from V and 5 bases from J; junction bases left unmatched: 4. This CDR3 is built from 14 residues. Germline-derived CDR1 and CDR2 are MNHEY and SVGAGI. TCRdb's copy holds only in-frame clones and misses some; the assay was immunoSEQ multiplex PCR. The table lists around 27,000 clones, around three fifths of them singletons. Upon completion of around ten days in culture, CD4+ T cells were isolated. Previously uninfected by SARS-CoV-2, the vaccine recipients also showed negative nucleocapsid antibodies. A half-medium replacement with IL-2 medium was carried out on days 3 and 7. This clone was seen more than once but under ten times. No antigen is known for it.

This TCR came from a human donor who received a COVID-19 vaccine. This chain joins TRBV6-5 and TRBJ1-6; 7 bases are a match to TRBD1. The sequencing here drew on CD4+ T cells from PBMCs cultured without peptide, taken before COVID-19 vaccination. Here the CDR3 DNA reads TGTGCCAGCAGCTCACAGGGGAATAATTCACCCCTCCACTTT. This sequence encodes CASSSQGNNSPLHF.